These T cell receptor beta chains were read from a single sample in a study of blood T cell repertoires in COVID-19. The data were produced by immunoSEQ multiplex PCR, yet TCRdb's version contains in-frame clones alone and is incomplete. The sample has about 210,000 clones; roughly 85% are singletons. Sequencing was done on a sample of peripheral blood. Every receptor here comes from a woman in her 70s with COVID-19, enrolled during active disease. Each CDR3 is given with its conserved first and last residue. Fields, in order: CDR3 length, D gene, clone size, V gene, J gene, CDR3 protein, CDR3 DNA. A D gene is named only where the DNA matches it firmly. Rows may omit the clone size; those that give it use once, few, many or a size class.

>20|NA|NA|TRBV4-2|TRBJ1-1
CASSQDEYLGDTRRGTEAFF
TGTGCCAGCAGCCAAGATGAGTATTTGGGGGACACCCGCAGGGGCACTGAAGCTTTCTTT
>14|NA|NA|TRBV11-1|TRBJ2-5
CATAVDYRQETQYF
TGTGCCACCGCTGTGGACTATCGCCAAGAGACCCAGTACTTC
>13|NA|NA|TRBV15|TRBJ1-3
CATSRETGNTIYF
TGTGCCACCAGCAGAGAAACAGGAAACACCATATATTTT
>14|TRBD1|few|TRBV19|TRBJ1-5
CASSAGDRNQPQHF
TGTGCCAGTAGTGCCGGGGACAGAAATCAGCCCCAGCATTTT
>14|TRBD2|NA|TRBV6-2/TRBV6-3|TRBJ2-7
CASSDSGSTYEQYF
TGTGCCAGCAGTGATAGCGGGTCAACCTACGAGCAGTACTTC
>17|TRBD2|NA|TRBV19|TRBJ2-7
CASSTERRAGGHYEQYF
TGTGCCAGTAGTACCGAGCGAAGGGCGGGAGGCCATTACGAGCAGTACTTC
>13|NA|NA|TRBV2|TRBJ1-1
CASSPQGPPEAFF
TGTGCCAGCAGTCCTCAGGGCCCACCTGAAGCTTTCTTT
>16|TRBD1|NA|TRBV18|TRBJ1-2
CASSHVNANRGYGYTF
TGTGCCAGCTCACACGTCAACGCCAACAGGGGGTATGGCTACACCTTC
>16|NA|NA|TRBV6-1|TRBJ1-6
CASSQVQGVGNSPLHF
TGTGCCAGCAGTCAAGTACAGGGCGTGGGTAATTCACCCCTCCACTTT
>15|NA|few|TRBV9|TRBJ2-3
CASSVDGGPTDTQYF
TGTGCCAGCAGCGTAGACGGGGGGCCCACAGATACGCAGTATTTT
>17|TRBD2|NA|TRBV11-2|TRBJ2-1
CASSLSSGLVRINEQFF
TGTGCCAGCAGCTTAAGTTCAGGACTAGTGAGGATCAATGAGCAGTTCTTC
>14|NA|NA|TRBV5-1|TRBJ2-5
CASSYTVNQETQYF
TGCGCCAGCAGCTACACAGTTAACCAAGAGACCCAGTACTTC
>16|NA|once|TRBV4-3|TRBJ1-2
CASSPLGGGFNYGYTF
TGCGCCAGCAGCCCTCTCGGGGGAGGCTTTAACTATGGCTACACCTTC
>15|TRBD1|once|TRBV18|TRBJ2-3
CASSLRQGYTDTQYF
TGTGCCAGCTCACTTCGACAGGGGTACACAGATACGCAGTATTTT
>14|TRBD2|NA|TRBV11-3|TRBJ2-5
CASSFSSGKETQYF
TGTGCCAGCAGCTTTTCAAGCGGGAAAGAGACCCAGTACTTC
>16|TRBD1|NA|TRBV28|TRBJ1-2
CASSRPQGGVAYGYTF
TGTGCCAGCAGCCGTCCACAGGGGGGGGTTGCCTATGGCTACACCTTC
>14|NA|NA|TRBV25-1|TRBJ2-5
CASSEGGAQETQYF
TGTGCCAGCAGTGAAGGAGGGGCCCAAGAGACCCAGTACTTC
>17|NA|NA|TRBV3-1/TRBV3-2|TRBJ2-1
CASSPQGGKGSYNEQFF
TGTGCCAGCAGCCCGCAGGGGGGTAAGGGCTCCTACAATGAGCAGTTCTTC
>20|NA|NA|TRBV19|TRBJ1-1
CASSRGLARGSSGTWTEAFF
TGTGCCAGCTCGCGGGGCTTAGCCCGTGGCTCGTCCGGGACTTGGACTGAAGCTTTCTTT
>13|NA|NA|TRBV9|TRBJ2-1
CASSSHRGYEQFF
TGTGCCAGCAGCTCCCACCGCGGGTATGAGCAGTTCTTC
>16|NA|NA|TRBV2|TRBJ2-1
CASSPRAAQTYNEQFF
TGTGCCAGCAGTCCGCGGGCAGCACAAACTTACAATGAGCAGTTCTTC
>13|TRBD1|NA|TRBV6-5|TRBJ2-7
CASSYSRGYEQYF
TGTGCCAGCAGTTACAGCAGGGGGTACGAGCAGTACTTC
>16|TRBD1|NA|TRBV11-3|TRBJ1-2
CASSLDNDRGLYGYTF
TGTGCCAGCAGCTTAGATAACGACAGGGGGCTCTATGGCTACACCTTC
>14|NA|NA|TRBV19|TRBJ1-2
CASSMAPAAYGYTF
TGTGCCAGTAGTATGGCCCCCGCCGCCTATGGCTACACCTTC
>14|TRBD1|NA|TRBV7-2|TRBJ2-7
CASSPRQGSYEQYF
TGTGCCAGCAGCCCTAGACAGGGGAGCTACGAGCAGTACTTC
>12|NA|NA|TRBV6-5|TRBJ1-5
CASSPGGQPQHF
TGTGCCAGCAGTCCCGGGGGGCAGCCCCAGCATTTT
>18|TRBD1|NA|TRBV12-5|TRBJ1-2
CASGQGTGYVLGLRGYTF
TGTGCTAGTGGCCAGGGGACAGGGTATGTGCTAGGCCTCCGCGGCTACACCTTC
>16|NA|once|TRBV7-2|TRBJ1-2
CASSLGGHSSNYGYTF
TGTGCCAGCAGCTTAGGGGGACATTCTTCTAACTATGGCTACACCTTC
>16|NA|once|TRBV11-1|TRBJ1-1
CASSLAKGIMNTEAFF
TGTGCCAGCAGCTTAGCCAAGGGGATCATGAACACTGAAGCTTTCTTT
>13|NA|few|TRBV11-2|TRBJ1-1
CASSPATTGEAFF
TGTGCCAGCAGCCCCGCTACAACAGGTGAAGCTTTCTTT
>15|TRBD1|NA|TRBV6-5|TRBJ2-2
CASRAGTVNTGELFF
TGTGCCAGCAGGGCCGGGACAGTGAACACCGGGGAGCTGTTTTTT
>18|TRBD1|NA|TRBV13|TRBJ2-1
CASLTGFTGEGSYNEQFF
TGTGCCAGCCTTACAGGCTTTACAGGGGAAGGCTCCTACAATGAGCAGTTCTTC
>14|NA|NA|TRBV4-1|TRBJ2-1
CASSQDTVINEQFF
TGCGCCAGCAGCCAGGACACAGTGATCAATGAGCAGTTCTTC
>15|TRBD1|NA|TRBV6-2/TRBV6-3|TRBJ2-5
CASSQGDSFQETQYF
TGTGCCAGCAGCCAAGGGGACAGCTTTCAAGAGACCCAGTACTTC
>16|TRBD2|NA|TRBV9|TRBJ2-3
CASSVSGGAPTDTQYF
TGTGCCAGCAGCGTGAGCGGGGGGGCCCCTACAGATACGCAGTATTTT
>12|NA|few|TRBV30|TRBJ1-2
CAWSPTGNGYTF
TGTGCCTGGAGTCCTACAGGGAATGGCTACACCTTC
>18|TRBD2|NA|TRBV7-2|TRBJ2-2
CASSRTSGGARGTGELFF
TGTGCCAGCAGCCGGACTAGCGGGGGGGCCAGGGGCACCGGGGAGCTGTTTTTT
>13|NA|NA|TRBV11-2|TRBJ2-3
CASSFPGTDTQYF
TGTGCCAGCAGCTTCCCAGGCACAGATACGCAGTATTTT
>15|NA|few|TRBV2|TRBJ1-4
CASMVESISNEKLFF
TGTGCCAGCATGGTGGAGTCAATATCTAATGAAAAACTGTTTTTT